This entry features one T cell receptor beta chain sequence. Its specificity is not known. Clinical symptoms, serum thyroxine, TRAb, thyroid ultrasound and orbital computed tomography informed diagnoses. The data were obtained in a study of T cells in Graves' hyperthyroidism and ophthalmopathy. Study findings and constraints: A model built on 13 V-J features separated ophthalmopathy from stable hyperthyroidism. Also found in blood were most expanded thyroid clonotypes above 0.001.

Researchers took RNA transcripts and amplified the TCR beta CDR3 regions from them. A first-round RT-PCR of the TCR CDR3 used the HTBI primer set. TCRdb re-analysed the multiplex PCR reads in MiXCR, keeping a single row per CDR3 protein. The sample gives about 350,000 distinct CDR3 sequences, 15% of which show up once; under 25% is in the top ten. Trimming took 2 bases from V and 9 from J, leaving 11 bases between them. The CDR3 covers 13 residues. Germline V lookup: CDR1 LNHDA, CDR2 SQIVND (reference sequence). The rearrangement joins TRBV19 to TRBJ2-1; D is undetermined. The receptor comes from a woman aged 60-75 years with Graves' ophthalmopathy. Sequenced: blood. CDR3 sequence: CASSIMLEGEQFF. CDR3 nucleotide sequence: TGTGCCAGTAGTATAATGCTCGAAGGTGAGCAGTTCTTC.